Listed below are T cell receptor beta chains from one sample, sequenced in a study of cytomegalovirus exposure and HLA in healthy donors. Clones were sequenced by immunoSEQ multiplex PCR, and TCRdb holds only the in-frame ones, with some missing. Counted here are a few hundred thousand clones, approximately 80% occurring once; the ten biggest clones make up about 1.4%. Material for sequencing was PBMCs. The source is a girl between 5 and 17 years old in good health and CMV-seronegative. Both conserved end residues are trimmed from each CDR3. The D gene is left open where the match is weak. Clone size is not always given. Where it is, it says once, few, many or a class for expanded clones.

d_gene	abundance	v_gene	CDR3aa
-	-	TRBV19	ASSRVGRLPGYEQY
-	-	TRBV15	ATSRDTSYEQY
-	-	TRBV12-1	ASSAVAGHNEQF
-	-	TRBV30	AWAEGNYGYT
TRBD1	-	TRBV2	ASSALPPGQSNTGELF
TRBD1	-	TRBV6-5	ASSIDRGFGNTIY
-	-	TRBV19	ASSRHTGFSVDNEQF
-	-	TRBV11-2	ASSPIGVKHNEQF
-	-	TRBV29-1	SVVARTAETQY
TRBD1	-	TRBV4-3	ASSLSVSGTGEQPQH
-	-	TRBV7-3	ASKKLNTDTQY
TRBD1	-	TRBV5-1	ASSSGTGNLYEQY
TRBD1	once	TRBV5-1	ASSWALGQGYDSYEQY
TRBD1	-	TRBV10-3	ATLEGALPNTEAF
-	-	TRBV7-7	ASSIGGYGETQY
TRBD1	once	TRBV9	ASSVEGATYNEQF
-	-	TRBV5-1	ASSLLTGISSYEQY
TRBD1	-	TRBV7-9	ASSSPRGQGNSPLH
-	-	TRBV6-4	ASSAVQGYEQY
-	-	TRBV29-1	SVVIGNTQY
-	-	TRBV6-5	ASNPRRRADYGYT
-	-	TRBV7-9	ASSLGFGTPEGEQF
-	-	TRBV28	ASSLVRVTGDYGYT
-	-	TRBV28	ASNALEIGEQF
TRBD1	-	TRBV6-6	ASSRTGEETQY
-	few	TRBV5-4	ASSLASGRAPYGYT
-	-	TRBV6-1	ASSRTERNYEQY
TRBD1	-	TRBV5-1	ASSLSQGGYGYT
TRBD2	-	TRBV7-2	ASSPVAGLTYEQY
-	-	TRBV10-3	AISESQGQETQY
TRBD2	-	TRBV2	ASSETSGGFYNEQF
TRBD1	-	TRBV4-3	ASSQRDRDYT
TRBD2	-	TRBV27	ASSLNGEGYYEQY
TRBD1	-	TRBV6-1	ASSKQGPGELF
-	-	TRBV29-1	SVKSSRDTEAF
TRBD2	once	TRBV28	ASTKSGRTF
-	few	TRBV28	ASKSRVALQPQH
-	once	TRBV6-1	ASRVGRTYNEQF
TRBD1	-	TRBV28	ASSLRDRGEKLF
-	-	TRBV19	ASTRVGSNQPQH
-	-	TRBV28	ASSSLRRALYEQY
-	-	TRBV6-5	ASSYGGSYEQY
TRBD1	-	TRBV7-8	ASSSGQEYQETQY
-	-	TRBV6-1	AREAGNQPQH
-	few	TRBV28	ASSLTGGTEAF
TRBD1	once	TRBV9	ASSVTGGANSPLH
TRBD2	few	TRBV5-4	ASSLTSGDQETQY
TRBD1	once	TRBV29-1	SVEVGDRGTDTQY
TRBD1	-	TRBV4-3	ASSQVGLDRDHEQY
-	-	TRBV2	ASKVSKSSREQY
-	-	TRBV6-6	ASSPGGSETQY
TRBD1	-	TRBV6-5	ASSTQGFTDTQY
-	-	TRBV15	ATRASYNEQF
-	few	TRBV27	ARGARKETQY